Listed here are 9 T cell receptor beta chains from one sample, sequenced in a study of shared clonotypes between healthy human individuals. Data came from immunoSEQ multiplex PCR; TCRdb stores just in-frame clones and leaves some out. Among fewer than 550,000 clones listed, over 60% were seen once. Specimen: PBMCs. Receptors were obtained from a woman aged 35 to 49 in good health. Some clones in this sample may be carry-over from other donors' samples.

V is TRBV30 and J is TRBJ2-5; no firm D call. Germline-derived CDR1 and CDR2 are GTSNPN and SVGIG (reference sequence). V dropped 3 bases and J dropped 2 bases, with 10 bases sitting between them. CDR3 length: 13 residues. CDR3 sequence (DNA): TGTGCCTGGAGCTCCGGCTTACAAGAGACCCAGTACTTC. Encoded protein: CAWSSGLQETQYF. Full variable domain (rest looked up from reference TRBV30 and TRBJ2-5): SQTIHQWPATLVQPVGSPLSLECTVEGTSNPNLYWYRQAAGRGLQLLFYSVGIGQISSEVPQNLSASRPQDRQFILSSKKLLLSDSGFYLCAWSSGLQETQYFGPGTRLLVL.

The chain carries TRBV9 and TRBJ2-5, with 9 bases identical to TRBD1. The germline gives CDR1 SGDLS, CDR2 YYNGEE. This CDR3 has 15 amino acids. After removal of 3 bases from V and 5 bases from J, the junction contained 8 bases not matched to a gene. CDR3 protein: CASSEGQGGRETQYF. DNA of the CDR3: TGTGCCAGCAGCGAGGGACAGGGTGGTCGGGAGACCCAGTACTTC.

The gene calls are TRBV11-3 and TRBJ2-7; D gene ambiguous. Trimming took 1 base from V and 5 from J, leaving 9 bases between them. This CDR3 is 13 amino acids long. CDR1 is SGHNT and CDR2 is YENEEA in the germline V gene. Written as DNA, the CDR3 is TGTGCCAGCAGCTTAGGCGAGCGTAACGAGCAGTACTTC. This translates into CASSLGERNEQYF.

The V and J genes are TRBV11-2 and TRBJ2-5; 9 bases align to TRBD2. The J call may be wrong; the DNA end is better matched by TRBJ2-7. Germline assignment: CDR1 SGHAT and CDR2 FQNNGV. The CDR3 runs 17 residues. The CDR3 DNA is TGTGCCAGCAGCCTATCCAGACTAGCGGCTACCTCCTACGAGCAGTACTTC. Its translation: CASSLSRLAATSYEQYF.

The chain is built from TRBV10-3 and TRBJ2-7; 13 bases line up with TRBD2. There are 16 residues in the CDR3. J was trimmed by 3 bases and V by 2 bases; bases with no gene match: 4. Germline loops: CDR1 ENHRY, CDR2 SYGVKD. CDR3 loop: CAISEGGTSGIYEQYF. In DNA form, the CDR3 reads TGTGCCATCAGTGAGGGAGGGACTAGCGGGATCTACGAGCAGTACTTC.

This chain uses TRBV7-2 with TRBJ2-5; D is ambiguous. V was trimmed by 4 bases and J by 1 base, leaving 13 bases between them. The CDR3 has 15 amino acids. From germline, CDR1 is SGHTA and CDR2 FQGNSA. CDR3 sequence reads: CASSSPGQIQETQYF. CDR3 DNA sequence: TGTGCCAGCAGCTCACCGGGCCAGATCCAAGAGACCCAGTACTTC.

J is TRBJ2-7 and V is TRBV28, with TRBD2 matching over 12 bases. CDR1 is MDHEN, CDR2 SYDVKM, per germline. The V gene end was trimmed by 6 bases and the J gene end by 3 bases; junction bases not matched to a gene: 6. The CDR3 covers 15 residues. The CDR3 DNA reads TGTGCCAGCAGCCCAGGACTAGCGGGAATCTACGAGCAGTACTTC. It codes for CASSPGLAGIYEQYF.

This rearrangement joins TRBV5-6 to TRBJ1-2; D not resolved. V dropped 4 bases and J dropped 0 bases, with 13 bases sitting between them. The germline V gene encodes CDR1 SGHDT and CDR2 YYEEEE. The CDR3 totals 15 residues. As DNA, the CDR3 is TGTGCCAGCAGCCAGGCGGCAATAGCTAACTATGGCTACACCTTC. Its protein is CASSQAAIANYGYTF.

The J gene is TRBJ1-1, the V gene TRBV28; D possibly corresponds to TRBD1 (6 bases). This CDR3 has 14 residues. From germline, CDR1 is MDHEN and CDR2 SYDVKM. V dropped 7 bases and J dropped 4 bases, with 16 bases sitting between them. In DNA, the CDR3 is TGTGCCAGCACTAATACAGGGAGGGTCACTGAAGCTTTCTTT. This gives the protein CASTNTGRVTEAFF.